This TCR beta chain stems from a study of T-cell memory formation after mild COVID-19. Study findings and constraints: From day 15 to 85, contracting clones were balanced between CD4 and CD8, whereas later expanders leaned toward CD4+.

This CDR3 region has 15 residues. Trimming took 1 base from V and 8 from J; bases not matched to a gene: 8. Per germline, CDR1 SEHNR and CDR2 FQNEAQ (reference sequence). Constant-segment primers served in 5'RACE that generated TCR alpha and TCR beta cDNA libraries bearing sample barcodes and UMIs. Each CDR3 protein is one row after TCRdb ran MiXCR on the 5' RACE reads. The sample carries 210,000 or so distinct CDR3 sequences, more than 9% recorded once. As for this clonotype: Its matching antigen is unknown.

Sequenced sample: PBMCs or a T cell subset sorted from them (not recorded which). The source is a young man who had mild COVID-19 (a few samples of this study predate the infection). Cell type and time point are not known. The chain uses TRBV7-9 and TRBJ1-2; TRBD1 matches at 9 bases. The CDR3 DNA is TGTGCCAGCAGCTTAGTAGCGGGACAGGGTGGCGGCTACACCTTC. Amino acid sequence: CASSLVAGQGGGYTF.